This T cell receptor (beta chain) was identified during a study of blood T cell repertoires in COVID-19. The CDR3 is made up of 12 amino acids. The V end lost 7 bases, the J end lost 7 bases, and 11 bases lay between the germline ends. CDR1 and CDR2 (germline): MDHEN, SYDVKM. TCRdb keeps only in-frame clones here, not all; method: immunoSEQ multiplex PCR. The sample records around 130,000 clones, over 75% being singletons. The sequence derives from a man in his 60s with acute or convalescent COVID-19. The V and J genes are TRBV28 and TRBJ1-5; D remains unclear. The specimen sequenced was peripheral blood. The chain's CDR3 is CASNPGPQPQHF. As DNA, the CDR3 is TGTGCCAGCAACCCAGGCCCCCAGCCCCAGCATTTT.